Here is one T cell receptor beta chain with its context. This sample stems from a study of cytotoxic CD8 clonotypes in ibrutinib-treated CLL. The CDR3 totals 13 residues. Trimming stripped 5 bases from V and 1 base from J, with 8 bases between. From germline, CDR1 is SSHAT and CDR2 FNYEAQ (reference sequence). Measured with immunoSEQ multiplex PCR; TCRdb has only the in-frame clones, and not every one. The sample holds about 200,000 clones; more than 65% are singletons and the top ten take about 6.2%. The TCR sequence derives from a human donor with chronic lymphocytic leukemia. The chain combines TRBV7-7 with TRBJ1-1; D remains unclear. The sequenced sample was PBMCs, obtained after 12 months of ibrutinib treatment. CDR3 nucleotides: TGTGCCAGCAGCCCGACAAGGAACACTGAAGCTTTCTTT. This sequence encodes CASSPTRNTEAFF.